This T cell receptor beta chain was sequenced during a study of blood T cell repertoires in COVID-19. About the research overall: Both acute and convalescent COVID-19 samples were obtained from the United States, Italy and Spain. T cells, B-cell-depleted T cells, or PBMCs supplied cDNA or gDNA.

In the source study's methods: Scientists estimated how many nucleated cells there were by amplifying reference gene primers. Produced via immunoSEQ multiplex PCR; TCRdb's table is partial and in-frame only. The V and J calls and clone size come from that table; D and trimming were worked out from the DNA. In the table there are about 51,000 clones, roughly 90% of which are singletons. The CDR3 runs to 15 residues. The junction had 4 bases not matched to a gene; V was cut back by 4 bases and J by 3 bases. Germline values: CDR1 LGHDT, CDR2 YNNKEL (reference sequence). V is TRBV3-1 (or the pseudogene TRBV3-2) and J is TRBJ2-1; 9 bases fit TRBD2. The sequence was obtained from a man between 60 and 70 years old with acute or convalescent COVID-19. Sample: peripheral blood. The CDR3 here is CASSPGLANYNEQFF. CDR3 nucleotides: TGTGCCAGCAGCCCCGGACTAGCGAACTACAATGAGCAGTTCTTC.